The source of this T cell receptor (beta chain) is a study of blood T cell repertoires in COVID-19. Study details: Italy, Spain and the United States were the sources of the convalescent and acute COVID-19 samples. T cells, B-cell-depleted T cells, or PBMCs provided the cDNA or gDNA that served as material.

Per germline, CDR1 SGHVS and CDR2 FQNEAQ. The ends were cut back, 6 bases at V and 9 bases at J, with 17 bases in the middle. CDR3 length equals 14 residues. Per the original data handling: Reference gene primer amplification in the assay estimated nucleated cell counts. Clones were read by immunoSEQ multiplex PCR, and TCRdb kept only the in-frame ones, dropping some. That table is the source of V, J and clone size, and D and trimming were worked out from the DNA. The sample lists 330,000 or so clones, about 87% occurring once. A Seattle source enrolled patients during active infection and followed them longitudinally. This clone has only one observation.

Sample: peripheral blood. The rearrangement uses TRBV7-8 and TRBJ2-2; a weak D match, TRBD2 (6 bases). This clonotype was obtained from a young man with COVID-19, enrolled during active disease. The DNA of the CDR3 is TGTGCCAGCAGATATGGGGGTAGCGGAAGGGAGCTGTTTTTT. Amino acid sequence: CASRYGGSGRELFF.